This paragraph reports one T cell receptor beta chain. Its antigen is not identified. CDR3 length equals 16 residues. CDR1 LGHNA and CDR2 YNFKEQ come from the germline V gene. J was trimmed by 4 bases and V by 4 bases; bases with no gene match: 7. All of the isolated RNA was reverse transcribed, so expressed TCRB transcripts were sequenced. About 3.6 million reads on average were seen across naive, central memory and regulatory T cell samples. The table came from immunoSEQ multiplex PCR; TCRdb's copy has only in-frame clones and leaves some out. This table holds 300,000 to 450,000 clones, 9.6% found once. The data were taken from a study of beta chain features in type 1 diabetes. Notes on the study in general: For patients and controls alike, PCR might favor shorter templates to the same degree. Shorter TCRB CDR3s, moderately but significantly so, were found in Type 1 diabetes patients in all four CD4+ subsets.

Specimen: central memory CD4+ T cells from blood. The clonotype originates from a man younger than 45 with type 1 diabetes. This chain uses TRBV4-2 with TRBJ2-3; 11 nucleotides match TRBD1. The CDR3 region has the DNA TGTGCCAGCAGCCCCGCCGGACAGGGGGCGGCAGATACGCAGTATTTT. As protein: CASSPAGQGAADTQYF.